Below are 2 T cell receptor beta chains sequenced from a single sample in a study of blood T cell repertoires in COVID-19. TCRdb's table, derived via immunoSEQ multiplex PCR, lists solely in-frame clones and lacks some. The sample holds roughly 200,000 clones, approximately 87% seen once. The sequenced sample was PBMCs or T cells enriched from blood (not recorded which). The source of these receptors is a woman in her forties or fifties in a cohort exposed to, infected with or recovered from COVID-19 (not recorded which).

J is TRBJ2-1 and V is TRBV3-1 (or the pseudogene TRBV3-2), with TRBD2 identical over 9 bases. CDR3 length: 16 residues. V trimming: 0 bases; J trimming: 7 bases; junction bases outside the gene matches: 7. The V gene's germline CDR1 is LGHDT and CDR2 YNNKEL (reference sequence). The CDR3, as DNA: TGTGCCAGCAGCCAAGATCCGGCGGGGGGGCTAAATGAGCAGTTCTTC. It yields the protein CASSQDPAGGLNEQFF.

This clone was recorded only once. The chain joins TRBV7-2 to TRBJ1-1; D unclear. Germline assignment: CDR1 SGHTA and CDR2 FQGNSA. With 5 bases removed from V and 4 bases from J, the gap between germline ends came to 11 bases. This CDR3 has 13 residues. The CDR3 DNA sequence: TGTGCCAGCAGCCGACGGGTTCCCACTGAAGCTTTCTTT. It codes for CASSRRVPTEAFF.